The 28 T cell receptor beta chains reported below all come from one sample, sequenced in a study of blood T cell repertoires in COVID-19. Profiling relied on immunoSEQ multiplex PCR, and the TCRdb table lists in-frame clones only, not all of them. The sample yields about 300,000 clones, 85% seen once. Sequenced sample: PBMCs or T cells enriched from blood (not recorded which). These receptor sequences come from a woman in her thirties who had been exposed to COVID-19.

V usage is TRBV7-9 and J usage is TRBJ1-2, with TRBD1 as a possible D gene (5 bases). The CDR3 has 14 amino acids. The V gene lost 7 bases and the J gene lost 2 bases, with 14 bases spanning the gap. The germline gives CDR1 SEHNR, CDR2 FQNEAQ (reference sequence). The CDR3 protein is CASTVSGLNYGYTF. DNA for the CDR3: TGTGCCAGCACCGTATCAGGGCTAAACTATGGCTACACCTTC.

The V call is TRBV7-3, the J call TRBJ2-3, with D perhaps matching TRBD2 (6 bases). Looked up from germline, CDR1 is SGHTA and CDR2 is FQGTGA. The CDR3 is made up of 14 amino acids. Trimming took 5 bases from V and 1 from J, leaving 10 bases between them. As DNA, the CDR3 is TGTGCCAGCAGCCGCTGGGGGGGCACAGATACGCAGTATTTT. Translated: CASSRWGGTDTQYF.

The chain combines TRBV28 with TRBJ2-5; D remains unclear. CDR3 size: 14 residues. V lost 6 bases, J lost 1 base, and 12 bases lay in between. Looked up from germline, CDR1 is MDHEN and CDR2 is SYDVKM. The CDR3 DNA reads as TGTGCCAGCAGACCCTCCTGGCCCCAAGAGACCCAGTACTTC. Translated, it gives CASRPSWPQETQYF.

This chain connects TRBV7-2 to TRBJ2-1; 8 bases line up with TRBD2. The CDR3 spans 17 residues. Germline V lookup: CDR1 SGHTA, CDR2 FQGNSA. J was trimmed by 0 bases and V by 5 bases; bases with no gene match: 9. The CDR3 spells CASSPRTSFNSYNEQFF. CDR3 DNA sequence: TGTGCCAGCAGCCCGAGGACTAGCTTTAACTCCTACAATGAGCAGTTCTTC.

The rearrangement links TRBV30 to TRBJ1-2; D may be TRBD1 (6 bases). The germline V and J ends were trimmed by 4 bases and 5 bases, with 20 bases remaining between them. CDR3 size: 15 residues. The germline V gene has CDR1 GTSNPN and CDR2 SVGIG (reference sequence). The CDR3 region is CAWKDSSLFSYGYTF. DNA of the CDR3: TGTGCCTGGAAGGACAGTTCTCTTTTTTCGTATGGCTACACCTTC.

The chain employs TRBV18 and TRBJ1-1; D remains ambiguous. This CDR3 is 12 amino acids long. Trimming removed 7 bases from V and 0 bases from J, with 6 bases in between. Germline V gene data show CDR1 as KGHSH and CDR2 as LQKENI. CDR3 bases: TGTGCCAGCTGCAGAATGAACACTGAAGCTTTCTTT. Amino acids: CASCRMNTEAFF.

V and J are TRBV7-9 and TRBJ2-1, with 15 bases lining up with TRBD2. CDR3 length equals 16 residues. Trimming cost V 5 bases and J 9 bases; bases outside gene matches: 8. The germline V gene encodes CDR1 SEHNR and CDR2 FQNEAQ (reference sequence). The CDR3 bases are TGTGCCAGCAGCACTGGGACTAGCGGGGGGATAGGTGAGCAGTTCTTC. Translating gives CASSTGTSGGIGEQFF.

The chain carries TRBV27 and TRBJ1-1; the match to TRBD1 covers 7 bases. The germline V gene encodes CDR1 MNHEY and CDR2 SMNVEV (reference sequence). Trimming removed 6 bases from V and 1 base from J; junction bases left unmatched: 8. This CDR3 comprises 15 residues. The CDR3 reads CASSELDRRNTEAFF. The CDR3 coding sequence is TGTGCCAGCAGCGAATTGGACAGGCGGAACACTGAAGCTTTCTTT.

This clone showed up just once. The gene calls are TRBV4-2 and TRBJ1-5; 10 bases align to TRBD1. This CDR3 region has 15 residues. The germline V gene encodes CDR1 LGHNA and CDR2 YNFKEQ. V trimming: 0 bases; J trimming: 7 bases; junction bases outside the gene matches: 3. The CDR3 DNA follows: TGTGCCAGCAGCCAAGATGGACAGGGGGTACAGCCCCAGCATTTT. It is translated as CASSQDGQGVQPQHF.

The sample holds a few counts of this clone. CDR3 DNA sequence: TGTGCCAGCACCTATCCGACAGGTACAGGACAGCCCCAGCATTTT. Translating gives CASTYPTGTGQPQHF. The genes are TRBV28 and TRBJ1-5; the D gene is possibly TRBD1 (6 bases). This CDR3 has 15 amino acids. Germline CDR1 MDHEN, CDR2 SYDVKM. With 7 bases removed from V and 7 bases from J, the gap between germline ends came to 20 bases.

This clone was counted only a few times. The chain joins TRBV4-1 to TRBJ1-2; weak D call: TRBD1 (5 bases). This CDR3 region has 14 residues. In germline, CDR1 is MGHRA, CDR2 YSYEKL. Trimming removed 5 bases at V and 4 bases at J, with 14 bases between. CDR3: CASSVIGGLYGYTF. In nucleotides, the CDR3 is TGCGCCAGCAGCGTAATCGGGGGTCTCTATGGCTACACCTTC.

This clone was seen only once. V and J are TRBV28 and TRBJ2-5, with TRBD2 as a possible D gene (6 bases). CDR3 length: 17 amino acids. V lost 4 bases and J lost 2, with 20 bases in between. CDR1 is MDHEN, CDR2 SYDVKM, per germline. CDR3 residues: CASSSLGVGTSQETQYF. The CDR3 DNA reads as TGTGCCAGCAGTTCCCTGGGTGTAGGGACTTCACAAGAGACCCAGTACTTC.

The V call is TRBV7-3, the J call TRBJ2-2; TRBD1 might be the D (6 bases). Germline CDR1 SGHTA, CDR2 FQGTGA. V lost 4 bases and J 7 bases, leaving 13 bases between the germline ends. This CDR3 spans 14 amino acids. The CDR3 region is CASSSALGGGELFF. Here the CDR3 DNA reads TGTGCCAGCAGCTCCGCCTTAGGGGGCGGGGAGCTGTTTTTT.

The chain recombines TRBV28 with TRBJ1-2; D might be TRBD1 (6 bases). V was pared by 6 bases and J by 8 bases, with 16 bases between. The germline V gene encodes CDR1 MDHEN and CDR2 SYDVKM. This CDR3 region has 13 residues. CDR3 residues: CASRPGGARGYTF. Written as DNA, the CDR3 is TGTGCCAGCAGGCCGGGGGGGGCAAGGGGCTACACCTTC.

The J gene is TRBJ1-1, the V gene TRBV5-1; weak D call: TRBD1 (5 bases). The CDR3 loop spans 14 amino acids. V was clipped by 0 bases and J by 4 bases, with 10 bases between them. CDR1 is SGHRS, CDR2 YFSETQ, per germline. CDR3 residues: CASSLEGRSTEAFF. CDR3 bases: TGCGCCAGCAGCTTGGAGGGGAGGAGCACTGAAGCTTTCTTT.

The chain combines TRBV28 with TRBJ2-1; a weak D match, TRBD1 (5 bases). Germline CDR1 is MDHEN and CDR2 is SYDVKM. CDR3 size: 15 residues. Trimming cost V 3 bases and J 2 bases, with 11 bases left between them. CDR3: CASSFKGRTYNEQFF. Here the CDR3 DNA reads TGTGCCAGCAGTTTCAAGGGGCGTACCTACAATGAGCAGTTCTTC.

The V and J genes are TRBV23-1 and TRBJ2-7, with D uncertain. TRBV23-1 is an ORF for which the function is uncertain. The CDR3 has 16 residues. Trimming pared 3 bases from V and 0 bases from J, leaving 15 bases between. CDR3 nucleotides: TGCGCCAGCAGTCATTACTCTCGCGTTAGCTCCTACGAGCAGTACTTC. It is translated as CASSHYSRVSSYEQYF.

V usage is TRBV9 and J usage is TRBJ2-1; TRBD2 matches 9 bases. The trim removed 5 bases at V and 1 base at J, leaving 13 bases unmatched. Germline V gene lookup returns CDR1 SGDLS and CDR2 YYNGEE. This CDR3 has 18 amino acids. The CDR3 here is CASSANLKRGDSYNEQFF. Here the CDR3 DNA reads TGTGCCAGCAGTGCCAACCTAAAGCGGGGGGATTCCTACAATGAGCAGTTCTTC.

This chain uses TRBV19 with TRBJ2-1; possibly TRBD1 for D (6 bases). The CDR3 is 13 amino acids. Trimming stripped 3 bases from V and 13 bases from J, with 16 bases between. The germline gives CDR1 LNHDA, CDR2 SQIVND (reference sequence). CDR3 nucleotide sequence: TGTGCCAGTAGTATCCAGGGGCCTTACGGACAGTTCTTC. Residues: CASSIQGPYGQFF.

This sequence joins TRBV19 and TRBJ1-1; TRBD1 matches at 10 bases. Germline lookup yields CDR1 LNHDA and CDR2 SQIVND (reference sequence). The CDR3 loop spans 16 amino acids. With 3 bases clipped from V and 1 base from J, the junction kept 5 bases outside the gene matches. The CDR3 region has the DNA TGTGCCAGTAGTATCTGGACAGGGGGAGCGAACACTGAAGCTTTCTTT. Translation gives CASSIWTGGANTEAFF.

The chain recombines TRBV19 with TRBJ2-7; a possible D gene is TRBD2 (6 bases). Germline CDR1 LNHDA, CDR2 SQIVND (reference sequence). With 4 bases removed from V and 1 base from J, the gap between germline ends came to 11 bases. This CDR3 is built from 14 residues. CDR3 loop: CASSRRESSYEQYF. Written as DNA, the CDR3 is TGTGCCAGTAGTAGGAGGGAGTCTTCCTACGAGCAGTACTTC.

The J gene is TRBJ1-3, the V gene TRBV4-3; D unresolved. The CDR3 is 15 amino acids. V lost 0 bases to trimming and J lost 0 bases, with 6 bases between them. CDR1 is LGHNA and CDR2 is YSLEER in the germline V gene. CDR3 nucleotide sequence: TGCGCCAGCAGCCAAGATTCCGTCTCTGGAAACACCATATATTTT. Protein product: CASSQDSVSGNTIYF.

The CDR3 DNA follows: TGTGCCAGCGAACGGACAGAACTCATGAGCACTGAAGCTTTCTTT. Translated: CASERTELMSTEAFF. The chain employs TRBV19 and TRBJ1-1; D is perhaps TRBD1 (6 bases). Trimming removed 9 bases from V and 4 bases from J, with 21 bases in between. The CDR3 loop spans 15 amino acids. Looked up from germline, CDR1 is LNHDA and CDR2 is SQIVND (reference sequence).

This clone was counted a few times. The chain has TRBV4-3 and TRBJ2-7; D is unresolved. CDR3 size: 15 residues. The ends were cut back, 0 bases at V and 4 bases at J, with 13 bases in the middle. The germline CDR1 and CDR2 sequences are LGHNA and YSLEER. CDR3 DNA sequence: TGCGCCAGCAGCCAAGATCGTCTGTCAACTTACGAGCAGTACTTC. Its translation is CASSQDRLSTYEQYF.

This clone has just a few counts. V gene TRBV5-5 combines with J gene TRBJ2-6, with a tentative D call TRBD1 (5 bases). V was shortened by 1 base and J by 7 bases, with 12 bases between the two germline ends. There are 15 residues in the CDR3. Germline CDR1 and CDR2: SGHKS and YYEKEE (reference sequence). CDR3 amino acids: CASSLIGAGANVLTF. The CDR3 DNA reads as TGTGCCAGCAGCTTGATAGGGGCAGGAGCCAACGTCCTGACTTTC.

As for this clone: Other DNA sequences in this sample translate to the same CDR3. The chain recombines TRBV28 with TRBJ1-5; D is possibly TRBD1 (6 bases). The CDR3 sequence is 15 residues long. CDR1 is MDHEN and CDR2 is SYDVKM in the germline V gene. The V end was cut by 1 base, the J end by 2 bases, with 9 bases between. CDR3 protein: CASSLLGAGNQPQHF. The CDR3 DNA sequence: TGTGCCAGCAGTTTATTGGGGGCTGGCAATCAGCCCCAGCATTTT.

This sequence joins TRBV5-1 and TRBJ2-5; 9 bases fit TRBD2. Germline V gene lookup returns CDR1 SGHRS and CDR2 YFSETQ. Germline trimming cut 2 bases from V and 0 bases from J; bases unmatched to any gene: 5. The CDR3 has 16 residues. The CDR3 reads CASSLAGGTYQETQYF. The CDR3 DNA is TGCGCCAGCAGCTTAGCGGGAGGCACCTACCAAGAGACCCAGTACTTC. The full variable domain, in which reference TRBV5-1 and TRBJ2-5 provide the parts outside the CDR3, is KAGVTQTPRYLIKTRGQQVTLSCSPISGHRSVSWYQQTPGQGLQFLFEYFSETQRNKGNFPGRFSGRQFSNSRSEMNVSTLELGDSALYLCASSLAGGTYQETQYFGPGTRLLVL.

The chain combines TRBV4-2 with TRBJ2-1; the match to TRBD2 covers 9 bases. The CDR3 has 16 amino acids. V lost 0 bases and J lost 8; bases outside the gene matches: 8. Germline-derived CDR1 and CDR2 are LGHNA and YNFKEQ. CDR3 amino acids: CASSQDSPSGEHEQFF. CDR3 nucleotide sequence: TGTGCCAGCAGCCAAGATTCGCCTAGCGGGGAACATGAGCAGTTCTTC.